This passage covers 19 T cell receptor beta chains from one sample sequenced in a study of T cell changes during pregnancy in multiple sclerosis (dated by TCRdb to about 2019). Libraries were made using the immunoSEQ multiplex PCR assay. TCRdb took over this immuneACCESS table, retaining in-frame rearrangements with V and J assigned. Such tables are incomplete; in checked studies, under half of the missing clones stem from an unresolved V gene, and the remainder is unexplained. The sample table holds tens of thousands of clones, of which approximately 90% were seen once. Together, the top ten hold just under 0.2% of the sample. Sequenced here: CD4+ T cells from peripheral blood mononuclear cells, sampled in the second trimester of pregnancy. The receptors were gathered from a female donor with multiple sclerosis, enrolled in a pregnancy study.

This chain joins TRBV25-1 and TRBJ2-1; TRBD2 matches at 12 bases. Germline-derived CDR1 and CDR2 are MGHDK and SYGVNS. Trimming cost V 4 bases and J 4 bases; bases outside gene matches: 5. The CDR3 totals 16 residues. DNA for the CDR3: TGTGCCAGCAGTGCCAGGACTAGCGGGGTGTACAATGAGCAGTTCTTC. Its protein product is CASSARTSGVYNEQFF. The full variable domain, rest sourced from reference TRBV25-1 and TRBJ2-1, is EADIYQTPRYLVIGTGKKITLECSQTMGHDKMYWYQQDPGMELHLIHYSYGVNSTEKGDLSSESTVSRIRTEHFPLTLESARPSHTSQYLCASSARTSGVYNEQFFGPGTRLTVL.

The chain has TRBV2 and TRBJ1-5; D perhaps matches TRBD1 (5 bases). Germline lookup yields CDR1 SNHLY and CDR2 FYNNEI. The CDR3 length is 15 residues. V dropped 2 bases and J dropped 3 bases, with 11 bases sitting between them. CDR3 nucleotide sequence: TGTGCCAGCAGTGAAAGGTTAGGGGACAATCAGCCCCAGCATTTT. Its protein product is CASSERLGDNQPQHF.

This clone is a singleton in its sample. CDR3 loop: CASSSFLAGVGETQYF. The DNA of the CDR3 is TGTGCCAGCAGCAGTTTCTTAGCGGGAGTTGGAGAGACCCAGTACTTC. The J gene is TRBJ2-5, the V gene TRBV27; 9 positions agree with TRBD2. Per germline, CDR1 MNHEY and CDR2 SMNVEV (reference sequence). V shed 6 bases, J shed 4 bases, and the junction held 12 bases outside the gene matches. The CDR3 consists of 16 residues.

This clone occurred once. The chain recombines TRBV7-9 with TRBJ2-3, with 7 bases that match TRBD2. From germline, CDR1 is SEHNR and CDR2 FQNEAQ (reference sequence). This CDR3 contains 15 residues. Trimming at V came to 3 bases and at J to 1 base, leaving 4 bases not matched to a gene. CDR3 protein: CASSLDGLGTDTQYF. CDR3 nucleotide sequence: TGTGCCAGCAGCTTGGACGGACTAGGCACAGATACGCAGTATTTT.

This chain uses TRBV5-4 with TRBJ2-1; 7 bases fit TRBD1. The CDR3 length is 14 residues. Trimming at V came to 2 bases and at J to 3 bases, leaving 2 bases not matched to a gene. The germline V gene encodes CDR1 SGHNT and CDR2 YYREEE (reference sequence). This CDR3 is CASSFGQDYNEQFF. In DNA, the CDR3 is TGTGCCAGCAGCTTCGGACAGGACTACAATGAGCAGTTCTTC.

V is TRBV6-5 and J is TRBJ1-4; D is unresolved. CDR3 length: 15 amino acids. Per the germline V gene, CDR1 is MNHEY and CDR2 is SVGAGI. The ends were cut back, 0 bases at V and 4 bases at J, with 9 bases in the middle. This CDR3 is CASSYSSAGNEKLFF. The CDR3, as DNA: TGTGCCAGCAGTTACTCGAGTGCCGGTAATGAAAAACTGTTTTTT.

This clone has just one count. The chain employs TRBV9 and TRBJ1-2; D call uncertain. The CDR3 runs 12 residues. Germline V gives CDR1 SGDLS, CDR2 YYNGEE. V lost 3 bases and J 2 bases, leaving 5 bases between the germline ends. This chain's CDR3 is CASSALNYGYTF. The CDR3 DNA follows: TGTGCCAGCAGCGCCTTGAACTATGGCTACACCTTC.

V and J are TRBV10-3 and TRBJ1-1; TRBD1 might be the D (6 bases). Per germline, CDR1 ENHRY and CDR2 SYGVKD. V lost 3 bases and J 4 bases, leaving 18 bases between the germline ends. This CDR3 has 16 residues. The CDR3 nucleotides read TGTGCCATCAGTGACCGGACAGAAAAGGGAAGCACTGAAGCTTTCTTT. Protein: CAISDRTEKGSTEAFF.

The V gene is TRBV5-1, the J gene TRBJ2-3, with TRBD2 matching 12 bases. The J segment lost 10 bases and the V segment lost 4 bases, leaving 10 bases of the junction unmatched. This CDR3 spans 15 amino acids. Germline V gives CDR1 SGHRS, CDR2 YFSETQ. The CDR3 coding sequence is TGCGCCAGCAGCGAGACTAGCGGGGGCCCGTTAGCGCAGTATTTT. Amino acid sequence: CASSETSGGPLAQYF.

This chain uses TRBV7-9 with TRBJ1-4; no firm D call. The V and J ends lost 5 bases and 4 bases respectively, with 14 bases between them. The germline V gene encodes CDR1 SEHNR and CDR2 FQNEAQ (reference sequence). This CDR3 is built from 15 residues. DNA for the CDR3: TGTGCCAGCAGCCCGGTGGCCGCGGGTAATGAAAAACTGTTTTTT. Translated, it gives CASSPVAAGNEKLFF.

The rearrangement joins TRBV7-3 to TRBJ2-6; D possibly corresponds to TRBD2 (5 bases). The germline gives CDR1 SGHTA, CDR2 FQGTGA. Trimming shortened V by 0 bases and J by 3 bases, and 9 bases separated the two germline ends. The length of the CDR3 is 16 residues. This CDR3 reads CASSLTEGFGANVLTF. CDR3 DNA sequence: TGTGCCAGCAGCTTAACCGAGGGATTTGGGGCCAACGTCCTGACTTTC.

The V and J genes are TRBV6-1 and TRBJ1-2; 7 bases align to TRBD1. The ends lost 4 bases at V and 0 bases at J; junction bases unmatched: 8. The CDR3 contains 16 residues. Per germline, CDR1 MNHNS and CDR2 SASEGT. The CDR3 bases are TGTGCCAGCAGTGTTAGGACAGGACTTACTAACTATGGCTACACCTTC. Translation gives CASSVRTGLTNYGYTF.

The chain links TRBV5-1 to TRBJ2-3, with D possibly matching TRBD2 (6 bases). V was cut by 0 bases and J by 2 bases, with 7 bases left in between. CDR1 and CDR2 from the germline V gene are SGHRS and YFSETQ. This CDR3 region has 14 residues. CDR3 coding DNA: TGCGCCAGCAGCTTGGGGCGGGACACAGATACGCAGTATTTT. This gives the protein CASSLGRDTDTQYF.

The chain combines TRBV11-3 with TRBJ2-5, with D possibly TRBD2 on 6 matching bases. V lost 4 bases, J lost 4 bases, and 22 bases lay in between. CDR3 length equals 17 residues. CDR1 SGHNT and CDR2 YENEEA come from the germline V gene. The DNA for the CDR3 is TGTGCCAGCAGCTCCCGAGCTGGGCCGGAGGGGATAGAGACCCAGTACTTC. Translating it yields CASSSRAGPEGIETQYF. Drawing the rest from reference TRBV11-3 and TRBJ2-5, the complete variable domain is EAGVVQSPRYKIIEKKQPVAFWCNPISGHNTLYWYLQNLGQGPELLIRYENEEAVDDSQLPKDRFSAERLKGVDSTLKIQPAELGDSAVYLCASSSRAGPEGIETQYFGPGTRLLVL.

J is TRBJ2-1 and V is TRBV4-2; 7 bases are a match to TRBD2. The CDR3 covers 17 residues. The germline V gene has CDR1 LGHNA and CDR2 YNFKEQ. The trim removed 5 bases at V and 1 base at J, leaving 11 bases unmatched. The CDR3: CASSKDGGSKSYNEQFF. CDR3 in DNA: TGTGCCAGCAGCAAGGACGGGGGGAGTAAGTCCTACAATGAGCAGTTCTTC.

V usage is TRBV28 and J usage is TRBJ1-4, with D possibly matching TRBD1 (5 bases). The V gene lost 6 bases and the J gene lost 8 bases, with 19 bases spanning the gap. CDR3 length: 15 residues. Germline V gene lookup returns CDR1 MDHEN and CDR2 SYDVKM. For the CDR3, the DNA is TGTGCCAGCAGCCCGGGGGGGTCCAGGAGGGAAAAACTGTTTTTT. Translated, it gives CASSPGGSRREKLFF. The full variable domain, rest sourced from reference TRBV28 and TRBJ1-4, is DVKVTQSSRYLVKRTGEKVFLECVQDMDHENMFWYRQDPGLGLRLIYFSYDVKMKEKGDIPEGYSVSREKKERFSLILESASTNQTSMYLCASSPGGSRREKLFFGSGTQLSVL.

The sample holds one count of this clone. This chain joins TRBV19 and TRBJ1-5; D gene ambiguous. Trimming cost V 2 bases and J 4 bases, with 15 bases left between them. This CDR3 has 16 amino acids. Germline lookup yields CDR1 LNHDA and CDR2 SQIVND (reference sequence). The CDR3 DNA reads TGTGCCAGTAGTATAACTCTAAGTGCCTTAAATCAGCCCCAGCATTTT. Translating gives CASSITLSALNQPQHF.

The CDR3 reads CAIRSGRGTGELFF. The CDR3 coding sequence is TGTGCCATCAGGTCCGGGAGAGGCACCGGGGAGCTGTTTTTT. The chain carries TRBV10-3 and TRBJ2-2; maybe TRBD2 (6 bases). CDR1 is ENHRY, CDR2 SYGVKD, per germline. Trimming pared 6 bases from V and 4 bases from J, leaving 12 bases between. The CDR3 extends over 14 amino acids.

The chain recombines TRBV30 with TRBJ2-7; maybe TRBD2 (5 bases). V lost 5 bases and J 3 bases, leaving 8 bases between the germline ends. Germline loops: CDR1 GTSNPN, CDR2 SVGIG (reference sequence). The CDR3 covers 11 residues. CDR3 in DNA: TGTGCCTGGCAGCGGAACTACGAGCAGTACTTC. Its protein product is CAWQRNYEQYF.